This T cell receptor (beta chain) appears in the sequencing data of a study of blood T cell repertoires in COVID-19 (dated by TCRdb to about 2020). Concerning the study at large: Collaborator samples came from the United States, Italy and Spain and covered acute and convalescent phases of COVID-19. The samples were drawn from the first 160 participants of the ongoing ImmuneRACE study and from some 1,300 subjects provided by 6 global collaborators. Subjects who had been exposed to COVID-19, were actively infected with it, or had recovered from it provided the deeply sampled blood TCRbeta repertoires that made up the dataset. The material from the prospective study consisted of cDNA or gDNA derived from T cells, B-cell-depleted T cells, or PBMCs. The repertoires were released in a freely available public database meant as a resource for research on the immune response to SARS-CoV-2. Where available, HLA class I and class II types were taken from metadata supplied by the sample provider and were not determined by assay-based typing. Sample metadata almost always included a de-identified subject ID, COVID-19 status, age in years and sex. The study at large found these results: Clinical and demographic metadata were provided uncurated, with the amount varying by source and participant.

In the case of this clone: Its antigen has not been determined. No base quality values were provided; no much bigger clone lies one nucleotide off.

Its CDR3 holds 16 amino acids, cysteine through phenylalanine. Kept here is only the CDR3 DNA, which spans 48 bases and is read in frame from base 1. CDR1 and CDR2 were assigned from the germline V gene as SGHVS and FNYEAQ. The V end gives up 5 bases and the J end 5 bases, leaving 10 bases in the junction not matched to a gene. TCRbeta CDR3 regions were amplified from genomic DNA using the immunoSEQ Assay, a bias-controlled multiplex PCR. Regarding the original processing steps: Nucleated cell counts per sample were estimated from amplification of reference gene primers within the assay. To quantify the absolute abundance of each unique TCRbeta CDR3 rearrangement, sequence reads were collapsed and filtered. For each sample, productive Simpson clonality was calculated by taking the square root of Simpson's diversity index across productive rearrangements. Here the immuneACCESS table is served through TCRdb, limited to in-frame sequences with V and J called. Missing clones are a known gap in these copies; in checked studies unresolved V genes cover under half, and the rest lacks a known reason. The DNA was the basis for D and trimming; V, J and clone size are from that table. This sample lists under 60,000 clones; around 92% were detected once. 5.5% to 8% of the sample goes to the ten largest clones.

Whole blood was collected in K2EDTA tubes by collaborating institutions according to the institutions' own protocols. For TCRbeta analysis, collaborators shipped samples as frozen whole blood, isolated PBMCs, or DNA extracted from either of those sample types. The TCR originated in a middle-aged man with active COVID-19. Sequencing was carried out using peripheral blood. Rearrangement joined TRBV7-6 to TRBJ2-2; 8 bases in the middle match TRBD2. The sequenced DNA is TGTGCCAGCAGCCTGGGGGGACTAGGAGGAACCGGGGAGCTGTTTTTT. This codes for CASSLGGLGGTGELFF.